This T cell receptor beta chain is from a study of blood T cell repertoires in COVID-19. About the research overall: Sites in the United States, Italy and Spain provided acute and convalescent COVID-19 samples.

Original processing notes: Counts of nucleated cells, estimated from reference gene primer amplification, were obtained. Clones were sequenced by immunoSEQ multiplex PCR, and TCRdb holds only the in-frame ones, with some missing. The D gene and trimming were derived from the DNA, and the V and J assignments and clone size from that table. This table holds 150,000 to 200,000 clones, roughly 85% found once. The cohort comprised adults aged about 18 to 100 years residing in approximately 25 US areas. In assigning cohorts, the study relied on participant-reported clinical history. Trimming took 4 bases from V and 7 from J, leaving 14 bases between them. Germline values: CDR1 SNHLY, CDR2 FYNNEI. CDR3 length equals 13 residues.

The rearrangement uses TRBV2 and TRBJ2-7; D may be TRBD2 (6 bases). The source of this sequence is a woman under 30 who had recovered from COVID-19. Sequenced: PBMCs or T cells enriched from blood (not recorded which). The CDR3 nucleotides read TGTGCCAGCAGTGTTCAGGGACTGGGGGAGCAGTACTTC. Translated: CASSVQGLGEQYF.